The 16 T cell receptor beta chains given below trace back to one sample, sequenced in a study of Ad26.COV2.S vaccination and SARS-CoV-2 variants. Treatment here: around 19 received Ad26.COV2.S at low or high dose, single or two shots; 5 received placebo; per-sample allocation not given. It was on day 63 after the first vaccine or placebo injection that samples were taken. Only in-frame clones appear in the TCRdb table, and some are missing; sequencing was by immunoSEQ multiplex PCR. The sample contains roughly 700,000 clones, around 90% of which appear only once. Sample: peripheral blood, taken in a trial of Ad26.COV2.S vaccine versus placebo. The receptors originated from a person between 18 and 65 years old who received the Ad26.COV2.S COVID-19 vaccine or a placebo.

This chain links TRBV19 with TRBJ1-5, with TRBD1 as a possible D gene (5 bases). The V gene lost 6 bases and the J gene lost 7 bases, with 13 bases spanning the gap. There are 13 residues in the CDR3. Per the germline V gene, CDR1 is LNHDA and CDR2 is SQIVND (reference sequence). CDR3 DNA sequence: TGTGCCAGTAGGGGGAGGGGAGGACAGCCCCAGCATTTT. Translating gives CASRGRGGQPQHF. Supplemented by reference TRBV19 and TRBJ1-5, the full variable domain reads DGGITQSPKYLFRKEGQNVTLSCEQNLNHDAMYWYRQDPGQGLRLIYYSQIVNDFQKGDIAEGYSVSREKKESFPLTVTSAQKNPTAFYLCASRGRGGQPQHFGDGTRLSIL.

The rearrangement uses TRBV21-1 and TRBJ2-7. TRBV21-1 is a pseudogene segment. The CDR3 loop spans 15 amino acids. CDR3: CASSKGPGTVNEQYF. The DNA of the CDR3 is TGTGCCAGCAGCAAAGGACCAGGGACCGTCAACGAGCAGTACTTC.

The chain employs TRBV2 and TRBJ2-5; possible D gene TRBD2, 6 bases. The V gene lost 4 bases and the J gene lost 5 bases, with 8 bases spanning the gap. The CDR3 consists of 12 residues. The germline CDR1 and CDR2 sequences are SNHLY and FYNNEI. The CDR3 nucleotides read TGTGCCAGCAGTGGGGACTTTGAGACCCAGTACTTC. Its translation: CASSGDFETQYF. Based on the CDR3 plus reference TRBV2 and TRBJ2-5, the full variable domain is EPEVTQTPSHQVTQMGQEVILRCVPISNHLYFYWYRQILGQKVEFLVSFYNNEISEKSEIFDDQFSVERPDGSNFTLKIRSTKLEDSAMYFCASSGDFETQYFGPGTRLLVL.

This clone was counted a single time. This chain links TRBV12-3 or TRBV12-4 with TRBJ1-2, with a possible D match to TRBD1 (5 bases). The CDR3 has 13 amino acids. V was cut by 8 bases and J by 3 bases, with 13 bases left in between. The CDR3 coding sequence is TGTGCCAGCGGGGCCTGGGTGGACTATGGCTACACCTTC. Translating gives CASGAWVDYGYTF.

This clone appeared a few times. The same CDR3 is also encoded by other DNA sequences in this sample. J is TRBJ2-2 and V is TRBV18, with TRBD1 as a possible D gene (6 bases). The CDR3 length is 13 residues. Germline loops: CDR1 KGHSH, CDR2 LQKENI. V was shortened by 1 base and J by 6 bases, with 6 bases between the two germline ends. CDR3 loop: CASSPQGAGELFF. The CDR3 nucleotides read TGTGCCAGCTCACCACAGGGGGCCGGGGAGCTGTTTTTT.

The gene calls are TRBV6-6 and TRBJ1-6; D possibly corresponds to TRBD1 (5 bases). V was trimmed by 0 bases and J by 8 bases, leaving 14 bases between them. Per the germline V gene, CDR1 is MNHNY and CDR2 is SVGAGI (reference sequence). The CDR3 runs 16 residues. Here the CDR3 DNA reads TGTGCCAGCAGTTACTCGGGGGGGAGGAAAGATTCACCCCTCCACTTT. Amino acid sequence: CASSYSGGRKDSPLHF.

V usage is TRBV18 and J usage is TRBJ2-1, with 10 bases fitting TRBD1. V lost 5 bases and J lost 8; bases outside the gene matches: 6. Per the germline V gene, CDR1 is KGHSH and CDR2 is LQKENI. The CDR3 totals 14 residues. The CDR3 DNA sequence: TGTGCCAGCTCATCATCGACAGGGGGCCATGAGCAGTTCTTC. Residues: CASSSSTGGHEQFF.

The chain employs TRBV30 and TRBJ1-6, with 7 nucleotides matching TRBD1. The V gene's germline CDR1 is GTSNPN and CDR2 SVGIG (reference sequence). The CDR3 has 15 residues. The junction had 0 bases not matched to a gene; V was cut back by 1 base and J by 0 bases. In DNA form, the CDR3 reads TGTGCCTGGAGTGGGGACAGCTCCTATAATTCACCCCTCCACTTT. Its protein is CAWSGDSSYNSPLHF.

This chain connects TRBV3-1 (or the pseudogene TRBV3-2) to TRBJ1-2; no reliable D call. CDR1 is LGHDT, CDR2 YNNKEL, per germline (reference sequence). The ends were cut back, 5 bases at V and 8 bases at J, with 18 bases in the middle. The CDR3 runs to 14 residues. CDR3 protein: CASSLLSEGGGYTF. CDR3 nucleotides: TGTGCCAGCAGCTTGCTATCGGAGGGAGGGGGCTACACCTTC.

The chain uses TRBV10-3 and TRBJ2-4, with TRBD2 as a possible D gene (6 bases). Trimming removed 2 bases at V and 7 bases at J, with 9 bases between. From germline, CDR1 is ENHRY and CDR2 SYGVKD. This CDR3 region has 13 residues. The CDR3 loop is CAISEVGTNIQYF. The CDR3 DNA sequence: TGTGCCATCAGTGAGGTAGGGACTAACATTCAGTACTTC.

The V call is TRBV18, the J call TRBJ2-5, with 8 positions matching TRBD1. CDR1 is KGHSH, CDR2 LQKENI, per germline. V dropped 0 bases and J dropped 1; count of bases not matched to a gene: 7. The CDR3 loop spans 17 amino acids. The CDR3 bases are TGTGCCAGCTCACCACCGTGGACAGGGACGGCCCAAGAGACCCAGTACTTC. It is translated as CASSPPWTGTAQETQYF.

The chain has TRBV29-1 and TRBJ2-7; 9 bases fit TRBD1. The CDR3 spans 11 residues. V was clipped by 6 bases and J by 6 bases; unmatched bases: 3. Per the germline V gene, CDR1 is SQVTM and CDR2 is ANQGSEA. In DNA, the CDR3 is TGCAGCGTGGGGGACAGGGTCGAGCAGTACTTC. Translating it yields CSVGDRVEQYF.

The chain recombines TRBV2 with TRBJ2-1, with D possibly being TRBD2 (6 bases). Per the germline V gene, CDR1 is SNHLY and CDR2 is FYNNEI. Trimming removed 6 bases from V and 14 bases from J, with 11 bases in between. The CDR3 is 10 amino acids. CDR3: CASRRGVEFF. The CDR3 DNA sequence: TGTGCCAGCAGGCGGGGCGTCGAGTTCTTC. Full variable domain (rest looked up from reference TRBV2 and TRBJ2-1): EPEVTQTPSHQVTQMGQEVILRCVPISNHLYFYWYRQILGQKVEFLVSFYNNEISEKSEIFDDQFSVERPDGSNFTLKIRSTKLEDSAMYFCASRRGVEFFGPGTRLTVL.

J is TRBJ2-3 and V is TRBV3-1 (or the pseudogene TRBV3-2); weak D call: TRBD2 (7 bases). The germline V gene has CDR1 LGHDT and CDR2 YNNKEL (reference sequence). Deletions cut 4 bases from V and 4 bases from J, with 15 bases between. This CDR3 contains 15 residues. The CDR3 DNA reads TGTGCCAGCAGCCGCCTAGGGGGGGCTCCAGATACGCAGTATTTT. This gives the protein CASSRLGGAPDTQYF.

The chain couples TRBV5-5 to TRBJ2-3, with D perhaps given as TRBD1 or TRBD2 (5 bases each). Deletions cut 0 bases from V and 0 bases from J, with 8 bases between. The germline V gene has CDR1 SGHKS and CDR2 YYEKEE (reference sequence). CDR3 length: 15 residues. As DNA, the CDR3 is TGTGCCAGCAGCTTGGCCGGGGACAGCACAGATACGCAGTATTTT. Translated, it gives CASSLAGDSTDTQYF.

The V and J genes are TRBV4-3 and TRBJ1-5; D is possibly TRBD1 (5 bases). The CDR3 extends over 14 amino acids. Germline V gene data show CDR1 as LGHNA and CDR2 as YSLEER. V lost 0 bases to trimming and J lost 7 bases, with 10 bases between them. CDR3 loop: CASSQDKGRQPQHF. The CDR3 region has the DNA TGCGCCAGCAGCCAAGATAAGGGGAGGCAGCCCCAGCATTTT.